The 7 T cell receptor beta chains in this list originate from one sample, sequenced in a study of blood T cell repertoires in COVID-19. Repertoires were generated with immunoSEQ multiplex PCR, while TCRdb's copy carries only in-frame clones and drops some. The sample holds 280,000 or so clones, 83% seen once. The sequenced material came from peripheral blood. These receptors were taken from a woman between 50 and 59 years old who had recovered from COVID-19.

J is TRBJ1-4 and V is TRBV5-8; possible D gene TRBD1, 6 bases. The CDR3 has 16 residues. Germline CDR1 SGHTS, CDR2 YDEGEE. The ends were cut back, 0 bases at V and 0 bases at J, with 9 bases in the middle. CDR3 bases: TGTGCCAGCAGCTTGGGGACAGTTGCAACTAATGAAAAACTGTTTTTT. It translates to CASSLGTVATNEKLFF.

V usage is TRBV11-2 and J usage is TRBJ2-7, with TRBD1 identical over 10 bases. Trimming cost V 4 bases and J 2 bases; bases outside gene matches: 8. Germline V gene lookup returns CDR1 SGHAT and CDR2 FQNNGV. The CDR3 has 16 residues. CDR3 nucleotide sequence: TGTGCCAGCAGCTGGGCAACCGGGACAGGGGCCTACGAGCAGTACTTC. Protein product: CASSWATGTGAYEQYF.

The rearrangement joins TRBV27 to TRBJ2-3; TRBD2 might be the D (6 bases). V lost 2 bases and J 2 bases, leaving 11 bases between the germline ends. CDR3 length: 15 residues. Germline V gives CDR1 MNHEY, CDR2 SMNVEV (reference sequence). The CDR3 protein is CASSLMGRTTDTQYF. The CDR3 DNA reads TGTGCCAGCAGTTTAATGGGGAGGACCACAGATACGCAGTATTTT.

The CDR3 is CASSTSGTTQYEQYF. Here the CDR3 DNA reads TGTGCCAGCAGCACTTCCGGGACAACTCAGTACGAGCAGTACTTC. The chain recombines TRBV7-2 with TRBJ2-7, with D perhaps matching TRBD1 (6 bases). The length of the CDR3 is 15 residues. The ends were cut back, 5 bases at V and 4 bases at J, with 18 bases in the middle. Germline V gene sequence: CDR1 SGHTA, CDR2 FQGNSA.

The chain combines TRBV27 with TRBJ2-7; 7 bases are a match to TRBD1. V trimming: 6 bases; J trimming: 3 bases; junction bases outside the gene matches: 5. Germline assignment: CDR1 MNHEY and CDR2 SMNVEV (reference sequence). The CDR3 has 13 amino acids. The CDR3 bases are TGTGCCAGCAGATTGGGACAGCACTACGAGCAGTACTTC. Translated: CASRLGQHYEQYF.

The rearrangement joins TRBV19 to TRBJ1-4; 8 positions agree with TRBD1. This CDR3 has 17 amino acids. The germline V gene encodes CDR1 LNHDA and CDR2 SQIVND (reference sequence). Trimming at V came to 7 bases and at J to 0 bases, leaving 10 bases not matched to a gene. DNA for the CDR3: TGTGCCAGTAACGAAGCAGGGGGCTTTGCAACTAATGAAAAACTGTTTTTT. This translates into CASNEAGGFATNEKLFF.

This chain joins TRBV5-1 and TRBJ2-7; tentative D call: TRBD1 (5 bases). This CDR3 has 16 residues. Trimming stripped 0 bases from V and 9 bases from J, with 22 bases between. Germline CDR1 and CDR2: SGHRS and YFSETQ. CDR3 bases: TGCGCCAGCAGCTTGGACCAAGACAGCAGCTTACGCGGGCAGTACTTC. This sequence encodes CASSLDQDSSLRGQYF.